These 21 T cell receptor beta chains originate from one sample sequenced in a study of control samples from healthy donors and cancer patients. Method: immunoSEQ multiplex PCR; TCRdb's copy keeps in-frame clones and lacks some. The sample lists 150,000 to 160,000 clones; roughly 94% were seen once. The sample was blood. These receptors were obtained from a man aged 40-55 years in good health.

CDR3 nucleotides: TGTGCCAGCAGCTTAGGGAATGGATACGAGCAGTACTTC. Amino acids: CASSLGNGYEQYF. The genes are TRBV7-6 and TRBJ2-7; D is uncertain. This CDR3 has 13 residues. V lost 1 base to trimming and J lost 4 bases, with 8 bases between them. Germline CDR1 SGHVS, CDR2 FNYEAQ.

This clone was observed a handful of times. The chain has TRBV19 and TRBJ1-2, with a possible D match to TRBD1 (6 bases). The CDR3 spans 17 residues. CDR1 and CDR2 (germline): LNHDA, SQIVND (reference sequence). V dropped 5 bases and J dropped 5 bases, with 24 bases sitting between them. CDR3 residues: CASSFSDTEGVRYGYTF. Here the CDR3 DNA reads TGTGCCAGTAGTTTCTCGGACACCGAGGGGGTGAGGTATGGCTACACCTTC.

The V gene is TRBV25-1, the J gene TRBJ1-1; no reliable D call. The V and J ends lost 5 bases and 2 bases respectively, with 18 bases between them. The length of the CDR3 is 16 residues. In germline, CDR1 is MGHDK, CDR2 SYGVNS. The CDR3: CASSPNIGEVNTEAFF. In DNA form, the CDR3 reads TGTGCCAGCAGTCCCAACATAGGAGAGGTAAACACTGAAGCTTTCTTT.

This chain connects TRBV10-1 to TRBJ1-2; 7 positions agree with TRBD1. There are 17 residues in the CDR3. CDR1 and CDR2 from the germline V gene are WNHNN and SYGVQD (reference sequence). Trimming at V came to 8 bases and at J to 1 base, leaving 16 bases not matched to a gene. This CDR3 reads CASEHEPGTVLNYGYTF. CDR3 in DNA: TGCGCCAGCGAGCATGAACCAGGGACAGTTCTTAACTATGGCTACACCTTC.

J is TRBJ1-4 and V is TRBV19; 8 nucleotides match TRBD1. Germline-derived CDR1 and CDR2 are LNHDA and SQIVND (reference sequence). The CDR3 loop spans 14 amino acids. Germline trimming cut 5 bases from V and 8 bases from J; bases unmatched to any gene: 7. CDR3 bases: TGTGCCAGTAGTCCCGGTGACAGGGGCGAAAAACTGTTTTTT. As protein: CASSPGDRGEKLFF.

V is TRBV4-1 and J is TRBJ2-7; 7 bases align to TRBD2. This CDR3 region has 14 residues. The V gene end was trimmed by 1 base and the J gene end by 6 bases; junction bases not matched to a gene: 6. Germline V CDR1 and CDR2: MGHRA, YSYEKL. The CDR3 bases are TGCGCCAGCAGCCAAGGGGGAGGGCTCGGCGAGCAGTACTTC. Translation gives CASSQGGGLGEQYF.

This chain links TRBV2 with TRBJ1-1; D is ambiguous. V lost 3 bases and J 3 bases, leaving 11 bases between the germline ends. The CDR3 has 14 residues. CDR1 is SNHLY, CDR2 FYNNEI, per germline. The CDR3 bases are TGTGCCAGCAGTGACCGTAGTGGGCACACTGAAGCTTTCTTT. Translation gives CASSDRSGHTEAFF.

The chain combines TRBV4-1 with TRBJ1-1, with TRBD1 matching 7 bases. The CDR3 totals 14 residues. V shed 4 bases and J 4 bases; nucleotides not matched to a gene: 6. Germline CDR1 is MGHRA and CDR2 is YSYEKL. In nucleotides, the CDR3 is TGCGCCAGCAGCCCCCGAGGGACAGCCACTGAAGCTTTCTTT. Translated: CASSPRGTATEAFF.

To note about this clone: The same CDR3 also results from other DNA sequences found in this sample. The chain employs TRBV6-5 and TRBJ1-1; D unresolved. Germline CDR1 MNHEY, CDR2 SVGAGI. V shed 2 bases and J shed 1 base, with 5 bases lying between them. This CDR3 has 13 amino acids. In DNA form, the CDR3 reads TGTGCCAGCAGTTACGGCTCGAACACTGAAGCTTTCTTT. This encodes CASSYGSNTEAFF.

The J gene is TRBJ2-1, the V gene TRBV3-1 (or the pseudogene TRBV3-2), with unresolved D. This CDR3 is built from 16 residues. The V and J ends lost 1 base and 4 bases respectively, with 14 bases between them. Germline loops: CDR1 LGHDT, CDR2 YNNKEL (reference sequence). The CDR3, as DNA: TGTGCCAGCAGCCAAGGCCTCGGAAAGGCTTACAATGAGCAGTTCTTC. It translates to CASSQGLGKAYNEQFF.

The V gene is TRBV19, the J gene TRBJ2-5, with TRBD2 identical over 11 bases. In germline, CDR1 is LNHDA, CDR2 SQIVND (reference sequence). V shed 1 base and J 5 bases; nucleotides not matched to a gene: 6. The CDR3 extends over 16 amino acids. CDR3 DNA sequence: TGTGCCAGTAGTATAGGGATAGCGGGGGGGCGGGAGACCCAGTACTTC. It specifies CASSIGIAGGRETQYF.

This chain connects TRBV9 to TRBJ2-3; either TRBD1 or TRBD2 may supply D (5 bases each). The length of the CDR3 is 14 residues. Per germline, CDR1 SGDLS and CDR2 YYNGEE. Deletions cut 4 bases from V and 0 bases from J, with 9 bases between. CDR3 in DNA: TGTGCCAGCAGCCGGGACGGAAGCACAGATACGCAGTATTTT. This gives the protein CASSRDGSTDTQYF.

This clone has only one observation. The chain joins TRBV5-1 to TRBJ2-3; no clear D. V gave up 4 bases and J gave up 0 bases, with 9 bases separating them. Per the germline V gene, CDR1 is SGHRS and CDR2 is YFSETQ. The CDR3 contains 14 residues. CDR3 region: CASSITLSTDTQYF. The CDR3 DNA sequence: TGCGCCAGCAGCATAACCCTTAGCACAGATACGCAGTATTTT.

The chain carries TRBV29-1 and TRBJ2-1; tentatively, D is TRBD2 (5 bases). The CDR3 is 10 residues long. Germline V gene data show CDR1 as SQVTM and CDR2 as ANQGSEA. The V gene lost 6 bases and the J gene lost 5 bases, with 5 bases spanning the gap. The CDR3 DNA is TGCAGCGTGAGGGACAATGAGCAGTTCTTC. Residues: CSVRDNEQFF.

The chain joins TRBV6-6 to TRBJ1-2; 9 positions match TRBD1. The length of the CDR3 is 15 residues. The V gene end was trimmed by 5 bases and the J gene end by 7 bases; junction bases not matched to a gene: 11. CDR1 and CDR2 (germline): MNHNY, SVGAGI (reference sequence). In DNA, the CDR3 is TGTGCCAGCAGTGACCCCGGGACAGGGAAGGGTGGCTACACCTTC. This translates into CASSDPGTGKGGYTF.

The chain couples TRBV6-5 to TRBJ1-4; 8 bases are a match to TRBD1. Germline V gene lookup returns CDR1 MNHEY and CDR2 SVGAGI. Trimming took 6 bases from V and 3 from J; bases not matched to a gene: 6. CDR3 length: 15 residues. DNA of the CDR3: TGTGCCAGCAGAGGACAGGGAACCCCTAATGAAAAACTGTTTTTT. It specifies CASRGQGTPNEKLFF.

V and J are TRBV19 and TRBJ1-5, with unresolved D. Germline V CDR1 and CDR2: LNHDA, SQIVND (reference sequence). V was trimmed by 7 bases and J by 6 bases, leaving 13 bases between them. The CDR3 consists of 13 residues. The CDR3 sequence is CASTPPGGQPQHF. Written as DNA, the CDR3 is TGTGCCAGTACCCCCCCGGGCGGTCAGCCCCAGCATTTT.

The chain is built from TRBV18 and TRBJ2-1; D is uncertain. Germline V gene sequence: CDR1 KGHSH, CDR2 LQKENI. Trimming removed 2 bases from V and 7 bases from J, with 12 bases in between. There are 14 residues in the CDR3. The CDR3 bases are TGTGCCAGCTCACCAGTCAAGGGTTCGAATGAGCAGTTCTTC. This codes for CASSPVKGSNEQFF.

This rearrangement joins TRBV12-2 to TRBJ1-1; whether TRBD1, the table's D call, matches the DNA was not checked. TRBV12-2 is noted as a pseudogene. This CDR3 has 16 amino acids. The CDR3 nucleotides read TGTGCAAGTCGCTTAGCTCAGGGGGGACGGGGCACTGAAGCTTTCTTT. It codes for CASRLAQGGRGTEAFF.

The chain employs TRBV6-1 and TRBJ1-5; TRBD1 is a possible D gene (6 bases). This CDR3 contains 13 residues. Germline V lookup: CDR1 MNHNS, CDR2 SASEGT. The V gene lost 2 bases and the J gene lost 7 bases, with 9 bases spanning the gap. CDR3 coding DNA: TGTGCCAGCAGTGAAATAAGGGGGCAGCCCCAGCATTTT. Its protein product is CASSEIRGQPQHF.

The V and J genes are TRBV5-6 and TRBJ2-5; D is unclear. Germline CDR1 is SGHDT and CDR2 is YYEEEE. The CDR3 is made up of 11 amino acids. Deletions cut 4 bases from V and 0 bases from J, with 1 base between. The CDR3 loop is CASSHQETQYF. Here the CDR3 DNA reads TGTGCCAGCAGCCACCAAGAGACCCAGTACTTC.